The 29 T cell receptor beta chains reported below all come from one sample, sequenced in a study of T cell responses to AZD1222 COVID-19 vaccine. The method was immunoSEQ multiplex PCR; TCRdb's version includes in-frame clones alone and lacks a portion of them. The sample yields fewer than 150,000 clones, around 91% seen once. The sample was peripheral blood, taken 28 days after the second AZD1222 dose. The receptors here all came from an adult who received the AZD1222 COVID-19 vaccine.

V usage is TRBV19 and J usage is TRBJ1-5; D unresolved. This CDR3 contains 13 residues. The ends were cut back, 5 bases at V and 5 bases at J, with 10 bases in the middle. Per germline, CDR1 LNHDA and CDR2 SQIVND (reference sequence). The CDR3 DNA is TGTGCCAGTAGTTTGCGGAACGATCAGCCCCAGCATTTT. Residues: CASSLRNDQPQHF.

This clone is a singleton in its sample. The rearrangement uses TRBV5-5 and TRBJ2-3, with 7 bases that match TRBD1. CDR1 and CDR2 from the germline V gene are SGHKS and YYEKEE (reference sequence). The V and J ends lost 0 bases and 3 bases, in that order; junction bases with no gene match: 4. The CDR3 consists of 15 residues. This CDR3 is CASSLAGRGTDTQYF. CDR3 sequence (DNA): TGTGCCAGCAGCTTGGCCGGCAGGGGGACAGATACGCAGTATTTT.

V is TRBV5-8 and J is TRBJ2-3; D is unresolved. V lost 0 bases, J lost 0 bases, and 11 bases lay in between. This CDR3 contains 16 residues. Germline loops: CDR1 SGHTS, CDR2 YDEGEE. The DNA of the CDR3 is TGTGCCAGCAGCTTGGGCGATGGGCGTAGCACAGATACGCAGTATTTT. This sequence encodes CASSLGDGRSTDTQYF.

V is TRBV6-5 and J is TRBJ2-5; the D is unclear. The V gene's germline CDR1 is MNHEY and CDR2 SVGAGI. This CDR3 spans 11 amino acids. With 10 bases removed from V and 5 bases from J, the gap between germline ends came to 11 bases. In DNA, the CDR3 is TGTGCCACCCTGAAGTCGGAGACCCAGTACTTC. Translation: CATLKSETQYF.

CDR3 nucleotides: TGCGCCAGCAGGACCGGTAGCGGGGGCGCGAGGACTGAAGCTTTCTTT. This encodes CASRTGSGGARTEAFF. The chain couples TRBV5-1 to TRBJ1-1; possibly TRBD1 for D (6 bases). CDR1 is SGHRS, CDR2 YFSETQ, per germline. This CDR3 region has 16 residues. Between the trimmed V and J ends, which lost 5 bases and 5 bases, there was a span of 22 bases.

The V gene is TRBV5-1, the J gene TRBJ1-2, with unresolved D. This CDR3 has 13 residues. V was trimmed by 0 bases and J by 6 bases, leaving 9 bases between them. Germline lookup yields CDR1 SGHRS and CDR2 YFSETQ. The CDR3, as DNA: TGCGCCAGCAGCTTGGAGATGGGCAATGGCTACACCTTC. Amino acids: CASSLEMGNGYTF.

This chain joins TRBV29-1 and TRBJ2-1; 12 nucleotides match TRBD2. This CDR3 is 14 amino acids long. V was pared by 7 bases and J by 8 bases, with 9 bases of the junction left unmatched. Germline V gives CDR1 SQVTM, CDR2 ANQGSEA. This chain's CDR3 is CSGRLAGVVDEQFF. CDR3 nucleotide sequence: TGCAGCGGCAGACTAGCGGGAGTTGTGGATGAGCAGTTCTTC.

V gene TRBV6-5 combines with J gene TRBJ2-1; D uncertain. Deletions cut 2 bases from V and 0 bases from J, with 5 bases between. The germline gives CDR1 MNHEY, CDR2 SVGAGI. There are 14 residues in the CDR3. CDR3 DNA: TGTGCCAGCAGTTACGTTAGCTCCTACAATGAGCAGTTCTTC. It codes for CASSYVSSYNEQFF.

V usage is TRBV11-1 and J usage is TRBJ1-1, with D possibly being TRBD1 (6 bases). Trimming stripped 4 bases from V and 0 bases from J, with 6 bases between. There are 13 residues in the CDR3. The germline V gene has CDR1 SGHAT and CDR2 FQDESV (reference sequence). The CDR3 bases are TGTGCCAGCAGCTGGGACATGAACACTGAAGCTTTCTTT. Translation gives CASSWDMNTEAFF.

The gene calls are TRBV29-1 and TRBJ2-2, with 10 bases identical to TRBD2. The CDR3 spans 13 residues. The germline V gene encodes CDR1 SQVTM and CDR2 ANQGSEA. Unmatched junction bases numbered 2, after V lost 5 bases and J lost 5 bases. The CDR3 protein is CSVSSGGTGELFF. The CDR3 DNA follows: TGCAGCGTTTCTAGCGGGGGAACCGGGGAGCTGTTTTTT.

The V gene is TRBV13, the J gene TRBJ1-6; D unresolved. The CDR3 sequence is 17 residues long. V was trimmed by 0 bases and J by 0 bases, leaving 9 bases between them. CDR1 is PRHDT and CDR2 is FYEKMQ in the germline V gene (reference sequence). The CDR3 DNA reads TGTGCCAGCAGCTTAGGCATGGAGAGCTCCTATAATTCACCCCTCCACTTT. It is translated as CASSLGMESSYNSPLHF.

J is TRBJ1-2 and V is TRBV5-1, with D perhaps TRBD1 (6 bases). Germline CDR1 reads SGHRS; CDR2 reads YFSETQ. V was cut by 2 bases and J by 8 bases, with 19 bases left in between. CDR3 length: 15 amino acids. CDR3 residues: CASSFSRTALEGYTF. The CDR3 DNA reads TGCGCCAGCAGCTTCTCTAGGACAGCCCTCGAGGGCTACACCTTC.

As concerns this clone: This clone may be a read error of a much larger clone one base away. The V and J genes are TRBV4-1 and TRBJ2-5; no clear D. The CDR3 is 14 amino acids. V shed 0 bases and J shed 5 bases, with 10 bases lying between them. In germline, CDR1 is MGHRA, CDR2 YSYEKL. CDR3 in amino acids: CASSQDGCRETQYF. CDR3 DNA sequence: TGCGCCAGCAGCCAAGATGGTTGCCGCGAGACCCAGTACTTC.

This chain links TRBV4-3 with TRBJ1-3; D call uncertain. Looked up from germline, CDR1 is LGHNA and CDR2 is YSLEER. This CDR3 comprises 15 residues. The germline V and J ends were trimmed by 4 bases and 0 bases, with 10 bases remaining between them. CDR3 residues: CASSPDVPSGNTIYF. For the CDR3, the DNA is TGCGCCAGCAGCCCGGACGTCCCCTCTGGAAACACCATATATTTT.

The chain uses TRBV5-1 and TRBJ1-6, with D possibly TRBD1 on 5 matching bases. CDR3 size: 12 residues. Germline CDR1 SGHRS, CDR2 YFSETQ. V shed 4 bases and J shed 8 bases, with 7 bases lying between them. CDR3 bases: TGCGCCAGCAGCACCAGGGATTCACCCCTCCACTTT. Translating it yields CASSTRDSPLHF.

The V gene is TRBV4-2, the J gene TRBJ1-5; D remains unclear. V was shortened by 2 bases and J by 0 bases, with 8 bases between the two germline ends. The CDR3 has 15 amino acids. Germline loops: CDR1 LGHNA, CDR2 YNFKEQ. DNA for the CDR3: TGTGCCAGCAGCCAAAGCCGGTATAGCAATCAGCCCCAGCATTTT. Translated: CASSQSRYSNQPQHF.

The chain links TRBV29-1 to TRBJ1-2; D is unresolved. The CDR3 consists of 12 residues. Germline CDR1 reads SQVTM; CDR2 reads ANQGSEA. The germline V and J ends were trimmed by 3 bases and 4 bases, with 9 bases remaining between them. In nucleotides, the CDR3 is TGCAGCGTTGACGAACGGGGCTATGGCTACACCTTC. It yields the protein CSVDERGYGYTF.

The chain has TRBV6-5 and TRBJ1-1; TRBD1 matches at 7 bases. CDR1 and CDR2 from the germline V gene are MNHEY and SVGAGI. Germline trimming cut 5 bases from V and 6 bases from J; bases unmatched to any gene: 3. The CDR3 is 12 residues long. The CDR3 DNA sequence: TGTGCCAGCAGTAAGGGGGCCTCTGAAGCTTTCTTT. It translates to CASSKGASEAFF.

The chain couples TRBV13 to TRBJ1-1; possibly TRBD1 for D (6 bases). CDR1 is PRHDT and CDR2 is FYEKMQ in the germline V gene (reference sequence). The V end lost 7 bases, the J end lost 0 bases, and 12 bases lay between the germline ends. The CDR3 runs to 14 residues. CDR3 protein: CASTLGGVNTEAFF. CDR3 nucleotide sequence: TGTGCCAGCACCCTTGGGGGCGTGAACACTGAAGCTTTCTTT.

This chain joins TRBV7-8 and TRBJ2-3, with 9 bases identical to TRBD2. The germline V gene has CDR1 SGHVS and CDR2 FQNEAQ. This CDR3 is 16 amino acids long. V gave up 0 bases and J gave up 2 bases; unmatched junction bases: 3. The CDR3: CASSLAQRGATDTQYF. CDR3 nucleotides: TGTGCCAGCAGCTTAGCACAGCGGGGGGCCACAGATACGCAGTATTTT. The full variable domain, with the rest looked up from reference TRBV7-8 and TRBJ2-3, is GAGVSQSPRYKVAKRGQDVALRCDPISGHVSLFWYQQALGQGPEFLTYFQNEAQLDKSGLPSDRFFAERPEGSVSTLKIQRTQQEDSAVYLCASSLAQRGATDTQYFGPGTRLTVL.

V usage is TRBV30 and J usage is TRBJ2-7, with D uncertain. Trimming stripped 0 bases from V and 0 bases from J, with 9 bases between. Germline CDR1 GTSNPN, CDR2 SVGIG (reference sequence). This CDR3 is built from 14 residues. CDR3 sequence (DNA): TGTGCCTGGAGTGTAGGTGGATCCTCCTACGAGCAGTACTTC. Amino acids: CAWSVGGSSYEQYF.

The chain links TRBV6-2 or TRBV6-3 to TRBJ1-1, with 7 bases fitting TRBD1. J lost 9 bases, V lost 2 bases, and 9 bases had no gene match. There are 14 residues in the CDR3. Germline V gives CDR1 MNHEY, CDR2 SVGEGT. This chain's CDR3 is CASSYRDSRTKAFF. Written as DNA, the CDR3 is TGTGCCAGCAGTTACCGGGACAGCCGTACTAAAGCTTTCTTT.

The chain is built from TRBV3-1 (or the pseudogene TRBV3-2) and TRBJ2-1, with 9 bases lining up with TRBD2. The CDR3 extends over 14 amino acids. V was pared by 4 bases and J by 16 bases, with 14 bases of the junction left unmatched. CDR1 is LGHDT and CDR2 is YNNKEL in the germline V gene (reference sequence). The CDR3 DNA sequence: TGTGCCAGCAGCCCCTGGAGTAGCGGGAGTGTCCTCTTCTTC. This encodes CASSPWSSGSVLFF.

This rearrangement joins TRBV15 to TRBJ2-1, with D unresolved. V lost 1 base and J lost 6, with 7 bases in between. This CDR3 is built from 13 residues. Looked up from germline, CDR1 is LNHNV and CDR2 is YYDKDF (reference sequence). In DNA form, the CDR3 reads TGTGCCACCAGCAGAGGTATAGCCAATGAGCAGTTCTTC. This translates into CATSRGIANEQFF.

This chain connects TRBV10-3 to TRBJ2-1, with 13 bases matching TRBD2. V lost 7 bases, J lost 5 bases, and 2 bases stayed unmatched. The CDR3 covers 14 residues. The germline V gene encodes CDR1 ENHRY and CDR2 SYGVKD. In DNA, the CDR3 is TGTGCCATCAACGGACTAGCGGGAGACAATGAGCAGTTCTTC. Translation gives CAINGLAGDNEQFF.

The V gene is TRBV3-1 (or the pseudogene TRBV3-2), the J gene TRBJ2-4, with 10 bases matching TRBD2. The CDR3 consists of 15 residues. Trimming cost V 7 bases and J 1 base; bases outside gene matches: 4. The germline CDR1 and CDR2 sequences are LGHDT and YNNKEL (reference sequence). The DNA for the CDR3 is TGTGCCAGCACGGCTAGCGGGAGTGCCAAAAACATTCAGTACTTC. It is translated as CASTASGSAKNIQYF.

The gene calls are TRBV6-2 or TRBV6-3 and TRBJ1-5; D perhaps matches TRBD1 (5 bases). V lost 5 bases and J 4 bases, leaving 18 bases between the germline ends. CDR3 length: 16 residues. Germline values: CDR1 MNHEY, CDR2 SVGEGT. CDR3 coding DNA: TGTGCCAGCAGTCCCCTAAGCGGGGCGCGGAATCAGCCCCAGCATTTT. Its translation: CASSPLSGARNQPQHF.

This rearrangement joins TRBV18 to TRBJ1-4; 10 positions match TRBD1. CDR1 KGHSH and CDR2 LQKENI come from the germline V gene. The CDR3 extends over 17 amino acids. V shed 3 bases, J shed 8 bases, and the junction held 12 bases outside the gene matches. CDR3 loop: CASSPGTGAPRREKLFF. The DNA of the CDR3 is TGTGCCAGCTCACCTGGGACAGGGGCCCCCCGTAGGGAAAAACTGTTTTTT.

The chain couples TRBV7-2 to TRBJ2-2, with 7 bases fitting TRBD1. V gave up 5 bases and J gave up 2 bases; unmatched junction bases: 5. The CDR3 contains 15 residues. Germline V gene sequence: CDR1 SGHTA, CDR2 FQGNSA. The CDR3 nucleotides are TGTGCCAGCAGCCACAGGGGCCTCAACACCGGGGAGCTGTTTTTT. Translation: CASSHRGLNTGELFF.